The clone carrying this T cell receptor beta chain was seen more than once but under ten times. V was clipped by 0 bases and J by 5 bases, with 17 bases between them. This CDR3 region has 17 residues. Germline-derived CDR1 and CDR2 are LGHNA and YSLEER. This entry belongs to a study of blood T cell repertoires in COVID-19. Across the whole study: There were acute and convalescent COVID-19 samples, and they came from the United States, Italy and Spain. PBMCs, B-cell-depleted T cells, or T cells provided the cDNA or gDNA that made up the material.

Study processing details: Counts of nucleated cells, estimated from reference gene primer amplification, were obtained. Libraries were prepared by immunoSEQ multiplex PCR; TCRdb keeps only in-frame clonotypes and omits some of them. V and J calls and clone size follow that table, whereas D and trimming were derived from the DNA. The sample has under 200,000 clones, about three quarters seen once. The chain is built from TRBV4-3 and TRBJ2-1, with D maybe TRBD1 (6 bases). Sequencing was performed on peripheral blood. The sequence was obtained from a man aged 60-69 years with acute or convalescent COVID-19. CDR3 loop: CASSQDGGRYAHNEQFF. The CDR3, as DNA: TGCGCCAGCAGCCAAGATGGGGGCAGGTATGCTCACAATGAGCAGTTCTTC.